This T cell receptor beta chain was identified during a study of blood T cell repertoires in COVID-19. About the research overall: From the United States, Italy and Spain came samples of acute and convalescent COVID-19. PBMCs, B-cell-depleted T cells, or T cells provided the cDNA or gDNA that made up the material.

TCRdb's table, derived via immunoSEQ multiplex PCR, lists solely in-frame clones and lacks some. The sample contains 310,000 or so clones, just over 90% of which appear only once. V shed 5 bases and J shed 0 bases, with 8 bases lying between them. Germline V gives CDR1 MNHEY, CDR2 SMNVEV (reference sequence). This CDR3 region has 14 residues. This TCR was sampled from a woman under 40 with COVID-19, enrolled during active disease. V usage is TRBV27 and J usage is TRBJ1-3; D might be TRBD1 (5 bases). Sequencing was carried out using peripheral blood. For the CDR3, the DNA is TGTGCCAGCAGTGGCGGGGCCTCTGGAAACACCATATATTTT. Protein product: CASSGGASGNTIYF.